Listed below are T cell receptor beta chains from one sample, sequenced in a study of T-cell memory formation after mild COVID-19. TCRdb re-derived calls from the 5' RACE reads in MiXCR, one entry per CDR3 protein. The sample carries about 360,000 distinct CDR3 sequences, over 13% recorded once. The specimen sequenced was PBMCs or a T cell subset sorted from them (not recorded which). Source of these receptors: a man aged 18 to 35 who had mild COVID-19 (a few samples of this study predate the infection). Cell type and time point are not known. Both conserved end residues are part of each CDR3. Fields, in order: clone size, V gene, J gene, D gene, CDR3 protein, CDR3 DNA. D genes are given only for firm matches. For some rows the clone size is stated as once, few or many, or as a class when expanded; others skip it.

-	TRBV3-1	TRBJ2-1	-	CASSRGWGPEQFF	TGTGCCAGCAGCAGGGGTTGGGGCCCCGAGCAGTTCTTC
-	TRBV11-2	TRBJ2-1	TRBD2	CASSLGSSGEDNEQFF	TGTGCCAGCAGTCTAGGGTCTAGCGGGGAGGACAATGAGCAGTTCTTC
many	TRBV27	TRBJ2-3	TRBD2	CASSTPLAGVPDYSTDTQYF	TGTGCCAGCAGTACCCCCTTAGCGGGGGTCCCTGATTATTCCACAGATACGCAGTATTTT
few	TRBV27	TRBJ2-3	TRBD2	CASSLLRGLAGEDTQYF	TGTGCCAGCAGTTTATTAAGAGGACTAGCGGGGGAAGATACGCAGTATTTT
-	TRBV10-3	TRBJ1-3	-	CAIRQGIIAGNTIYF	TGTGCCATCAGACAGGGTATTATCGCTGGAAACACCATATATTTT
few	TRBV5-1	TRBJ2-3	-	CASSQDSIEVDTQYF	TGCGCCAGCAGCCAGGACTCGATCGAGGTAGATACGCAGTATTTT
many	TRBV12-3/TRBV12-4	TRBJ1-2	TRBD1	CASSPHAPGTAGYTF	TGTGCCAGCAGTCCCCATGCCCCCGGGACAGCCGGCTACACCTTC
many	TRBV11-1	TRBJ2-1	-	CASSPRQRNNEQFF	TGTGCCAGCAGCCCCAGACAGAGAAACAATGAGCAGTTCTTC
-	TRBV5-1	TRBJ2-5	TRBD1	CASSVQQGSGDQYF	TGCGCCAGCAGCGTACAACAGGGGAGTGGGGACCAGTACTTC
-	TRBV4-2	TRBJ1-1	TRBD1	CASSQAPRGDTEAFF	TGTGCCAGCAGCCAAGCCCCCAGGGGGGACACTGAAGCTTTCTTT
few	TRBV5-1	TRBJ1-3	TRBD1	CASSLAQGARDTIYF	TGCGCCAGCAGCTTGGCACAGGGGGCGAGAGACACCATATATTTT
many	TRBV7-9	TRBJ1-6	TRBD1	CASSLGAPGGSNSPLHF	TGTGCCAGCAGCTTAGGGGCCCCAGGGGGAAGTAATTCACCCCTCCACTTT
few	TRBV10-3	TRBJ2-7	TRBD1	CAIRGQGNYEQYF	TGTGCCATCAGAGGACAGGGCAACTACGAGCAGTACTTC
-	TRBV7-8	TRBJ2-1	TRBD1	CASGQGGDYNEQFF	TGTGCCAGCGGTCAAGGGGGCGACTACAATGAGCAGTTCTTC
-	TRBV3-1	TRBJ1-2	-	CASSQAGLDYGYTF	TGTGCCAGCAGCCAAGCGGGGTTGGACTATGGCTACACCTTC
many	TRBV5-1	TRBJ2-5	-	CASSFDRETQYF	TGCGCCAGCAGCTTTGATCGCGAGACCCAGTACTTC
few	TRBV5-1	TRBJ2-5	-	CASSSFGVGQETQYF	TGCGCCAGCAGCTCTTTCGGTGTAGGTCAAGAGACCCAGTACTTC
few	TRBV7-8	TRBJ1-6	-	CASSLGDVRTPLHF	TGTGCCAGCAGCCTGGGGGACGTGAGGACACCCCTCCACTTT